The present entry profiles one T cell receptor (beta chain) with its context. The antigen remains undetermined. The sample belongs to a study of shared clonotypes between healthy human individuals. Study conclusions and caveats: In this cohort, only blood was sampled, and tissue repertoires likely differ.

Germline V CDR1 and CDR2: SNHLY, FYNNEI. Deletions cut 5 bases from V and 0 bases from J, with 10 bases between. This CDR3 region has 15 residues. Assay execution took place at the deep level. Libraries were prepared by immunoSEQ multiplex PCR; TCRdb keeps only in-frame clonotypes and omits some of them. The sample carries over a million clones, around 76% recorded once. The receptor's source is a man younger than 30 in good health. V usage is TRBV2 and J usage is TRBJ1-4; no firm D call. The sequenced sample was memory CD4+ T cells sorted from blood. Indicated subset: CD45RA-negative fraction. CDR3 DNA: TGTGCCAGCAGTCTCGAGTCGTCAACTAATGAAAAACTGTTTTTT. It yields the protein CASSLESSTNEKLFF.